Listed here are 23 T cell receptor beta chains from one sample, sequenced in a study of blood T cell repertoires in COVID-19 (dated by TCRdb to 2020 to 2021). The method was the immunoSEQ multiplex PCR assay. TCRdb took over this immuneACCESS table, retaining in-frame rearrangements with V and J assigned. Such tables are incomplete; in checked studies, under half of the missing clones stem from an unresolved V gene, and the remainder is unexplained. A total of some 290,000 clones appear in this sample, 85% to 90% of them only once. Clones ranked in the top ten supply more than 9.5% of the sample. Sequenced material: peripheral blood. All receptors come from a woman in her twenties or thirties with COVID-19, enrolled during active disease.

This sequence joins TRBV13 and TRBJ2-1; tentatively, D is TRBD2 (5 bases). The CDR3 sequence is 15 residues long. V was pared by 1 base and J by 8 bases, with 15 bases between. In germline, CDR1 is PRHDT, CDR2 FYEKMQ (reference sequence). The CDR3 here is CASSLAALTGDEQFF. Here the CDR3 DNA reads TGTGCCAGCAGCTTAGCGGCTCTAACCGGGGATGAGCAGTTCTTC.

The rearrangement links TRBV24-1 to TRBJ1-2, with unresolved D. The CDR3 loop spans 14 amino acids. Germline V lookup: CDR1 KGHDR, CDR2 SFDVKD. V dropped 1 base and J dropped 4 bases, with 9 bases sitting between them. The CDR3 DNA is TGTGCCACCAGTGATTTTCGCACGGGCTATGGCTACACCTTC. Translation: CATSDFRTGYGYTF.

The genes are TRBV29-1 and TRBJ1-2; possible D gene TRBD1, 5 bases. Trimming shortened V by 0 bases and J by 4 bases, and 12 bases separated the two germline ends. The CDR3 length is 14 residues. Germline V gene data show CDR1 as SQVTM and CDR2 as ANQGSEA. CDR3 sequence reads: CSVEDMAQGYGYTF. CDR3 DNA: TGCAGCGTTGAAGATATGGCCCAGGGCTATGGCTACACCTTC.

As DNA, the CDR3 is TGTGCCAGCAGTGACGGGGGGACCTACGAGCAGTACTTC. Translated: CASSDGGTYEQYF. J is TRBJ2-7 and V is TRBV2; 7 nucleotides line up with TRBD2. Germline assignment: CDR1 SNHLY and CDR2 FYNNEI. Trimming took 3 bases from V and 2 from J; bases not matched to a gene: 1. This CDR3 is 13 amino acids long. The full variable domain, its missing parts supplied by reference TRBV2 and TRBJ2-7, is EPEVTQTPSHQVTQMGQEVILRCVPISNHLYFYWYRQILGQKVEFLVSFYNNEISEKSEIFDDQFSVERPDGSNFTLKIRSTKLEDSAMYFCASSDGGTYEQYFGPGTRLTVT.

As DNA, the CDR3 is TGTGCCAGTAGTATCGGACAGGGGGCAAGTCAAAATGAAAAACTGTTTTTT. Translating it yields CASSIGQGASQNEKLFF. This chain joins TRBV19 and TRBJ1-4; TRBD1 matches at 11 bases. The CDR3 has 17 amino acids. V was clipped by 3 bases and J by 5 bases; unmatched bases: 8. Germline V gene sequence: CDR1 LNHDA, CDR2 SQIVND (reference sequence).

The chain couples TRBV15 to TRBJ2-7; TRBD1 might be the D (7 bases). The CDR3 runs 14 residues. Trimming took 5 bases from V and 2 from J, leaving 13 bases between them. CDR1 LNHNV and CDR2 YYDKDF come from the germline V gene (reference sequence). CDR3 in amino acids: CATSWRDRPYEQYF. CDR3 bases: TGTGCCACCAGCTGGCGGGACAGACCCTACGAGCAGTACTTC.

The rearrangement links TRBV5-1 to TRBJ1-1; 10 positions match TRBD1. The length of the CDR3 is 14 residues. Germline values: CDR1 SGHRS, CDR2 YFSETQ. The junction had 4 bases not matched to a gene; V was cut back by 4 bases and J by 4 bases. CDR3 sequence (DNA): TGCGCCAGCAGCGGGACAGGGGTGGGCACTGAAGCTTTCTTT. Translation gives CASSGTGVGTEAFF.

The V call is TRBV19, the J call TRBJ1-1, with TRBD1 matching over 9 bases. After removal of 6 bases from V and 3 bases from J, the junction contained 5 bases not matched to a gene. The CDR3 is 14 amino acids. Germline CDR1 reads LNHDA; CDR2 reads SQIVND (reference sequence). This CDR3 is CASRGTGRDTEAFF. The CDR3 DNA reads TGTGCCAGTAGGGGGACAGGGAGAGACACTGAAGCTTTCTTT.

This chain joins TRBV5-1 and TRBJ2-3, with TRBD2 as a possible D gene (6 bases). CDR1 is SGHRS and CDR2 is YFSETQ in the germline V gene. The CDR3 is 14 residues long. V lost 4 bases, J lost 0 bases, and 9 bases lay in between. The CDR3 loop reads CASSPGTSTDTQYF. CDR3 DNA sequence: TGCGCCAGCAGCCCCGGGACTAGCACAGATACGCAGTATTTT.

DNA of the CDR3: TGTGCCAGCAGCTCGCAGGCTACAGGGGTCAATGAGCAGTTCTTC. It translates to CASSSQATGVNEQFF. The chain combines TRBV11-2 with TRBJ2-1; 7 bases match TRBD1. The CDR3 consists of 15 residues. Trimming removed 4 bases from V and 6 bases from J; junction bases left unmatched: 9. Germline assignment: CDR1 SGHAT and CDR2 FQNNGV.

The chain recombines TRBV2 with TRBJ2-2; 7 bases map to TRBD1. CDR1 is SNHLY and CDR2 is FYNNEI in the germline V gene. Unmatched junction bases numbered 5, after V lost 6 bases and J lost 1 base. The CDR3 runs 15 residues. This CDR3 is CASRAGTENTGELFF. CDR3 DNA: TGTGCCAGCAGGGCCGGGACAGAGAACACCGGGGAGCTGTTTTTT.

Notes on this clone: The same CDR3 is also encoded by other DNA sequences in this sample. This sequence joins TRBV5-6 and TRBJ1-2; D gene unclear. Trimming stripped 0 bases from V and 4 bases from J, with 7 bases between. Germline V gene data show CDR1 as SGHDT and CDR2 as YYEEEE. The CDR3 totals 13 residues. Here the CDR3 reads CASSLGSSYGYTF. CDR3 nucleotide sequence: TGTGCCAGCAGCTTGGGGAGTAGCTATGGCTACACCTTC.

Concerning this clone: This specimen includes other DNA sequences encoding the same CDR3. The chain couples TRBV27 to TRBJ2-6; D is undetermined. V lost 5 bases to trimming and J lost 0 bases, with 5 bases between them. Germline V CDR1 and CDR2: MNHEY, SMNVEV (reference sequence). The CDR3 consists of 14 residues. The DNA of the CDR3 is TGTGCCAGCAGTCCCCTCTCTGGGGCCAACGTCCTGACTTTC. This sequence encodes CASSPLSGANVLTF.

The chain combines TRBV2 with TRBJ2-7; 9 bases line up with TRBD2. V was pared by 7 bases and J by 1 base, with 5 bases of the junction left unmatched. Germline V gene data show CDR1 as SNHLY and CDR2 as FYNNEI. The CDR3 extends over 14 amino acids. The CDR3 loop reads CASTLAGVSYEQYF. In DNA form, the CDR3 reads TGTGCCAGCACTTTAGCGGGGGTGTCCTACGAGCAGTACTTC.

The CDR3 sequence: CASSLGGLTEAFF. CDR3 DNA: TGTGCCAGCAGTTTAGGGGGACTGACTGAAGCTTTCTTT. The rearrangement uses TRBV12-3 or TRBV12-4 and TRBJ1-1; TRBD1 is a possible D gene (5 bases). This CDR3 is 13 amino acids long. The V end was cut by 1 base, the J end by 5 bases, with 8 bases between.

This clone was counted once. V is TRBV5-5 and J is TRBJ2-7; D remains unclear. This CDR3 has 14 residues. Germline V gene data show CDR1 as SGHKS and CDR2 as YYEKEE (reference sequence). Trimming cost V 2 bases and J 6 bases, with 15 bases left between them. The CDR3 sequence is CASSFGAKPSEQYF. CDR3 in DNA: TGTGCCAGCAGCTTTGGAGCAAAACCAAGCGAGCAGTACTTC.

V and J are TRBV6-5 and TRBJ1-2, with D tentatively TRBD1 (5 bases). The germline CDR1 and CDR2 sequences are MNHEY and SVGAGI. V lost 6 bases and J lost 5, with 16 bases in between. This CDR3 is 14 amino acids long. In nucleotides, the CDR3 is TGTGCCAGCAGGGGTTTGACAGATATGTATGGCTACACCTTC. It codes for CASRGLTDMYGYTF.

The chain recombines TRBV12-3 or TRBV12-4 with TRBJ1-6; D unclear. The CDR3 contains 12 residues. Trimming shortened V by 6 bases and J by 10 bases, and 10 bases separated the two germline ends. CDR3 sequence: CASRYGESPLHF. The DNA for the CDR3 is TGTGCCAGCAGATACGGGGAATCACCCCTCCACTTT.

The V call is TRBV3-1 (or the pseudogene TRBV3-2), the J call TRBJ2-3; 9 nucleotides align to TRBD2. The CDR3 consists of 13 residues. The V and J ends lost 6 bases and 3 bases, in that order; junction bases with no gene match: 1. Germline values: CDR1 LGHDT, CDR2 YNNKEL (reference sequence). The CDR3: CASRRGGTDTQYF. In DNA, the CDR3 is TGTGCCAGCAGGCGGGGGGGGACAGATACGCAGTATTTT.

The V call is TRBV5-4, the J call TRBJ1-6; D possibly corresponds to TRBD1 (6 bases). The CDR3 runs to 15 residues. Germline V gene lookup returns CDR1 SGHNT and CDR2 YYREEE (reference sequence). V lost 5 bases, J lost 10 bases, and 19 bases lay in between. CDR3 DNA sequence: TGTGCCAGCAGTTGGGCCCCCACAGGGCCCTCACCCCTCCACTTT. Its translation: CASSWAPTGPSPLHF.

The rearrangement links TRBV3-1 (or the pseudogene TRBV3-2) to TRBJ2-7, with TRBD1 matching 7 bases. CDR1 and CDR2 from the germline V gene are LGHDT and YNNKEL (reference sequence). With V trimmed by 0 bases and J by 3 bases, 2 bases remained unmatched. This CDR3 region has 14 residues. In DNA form, the CDR3 reads TGTGCCAGCAGCCAAGATTCAGGGGGCTACGAGCAGTACTTC. Translating gives CASSQDSGGYEQYF.

The gene calls are TRBV27 and TRBJ2-1, with 9 bases identical to TRBD1. Per germline, CDR1 MNHEY and CDR2 SMNVEV (reference sequence). The CDR3 covers 17 residues. V lost 5 bases to trimming and J lost 5 bases; unmatched junction nucleotides: 13. CDR3 loop: CASSPLNRGLTNNEQFF. As DNA, the CDR3 is TGTGCCAGCAGTCCACTCAACAGGGGGCTAACTAACAATGAGCAGTTCTTC.

This clone came up a few times. The chain joins TRBV19 to TRBJ2-2, with a weak D call TRBD2 (6 bases). V lost 6 bases and J lost 0, with 8 bases in between. The CDR3 totals 14 residues. From germline, CDR1 is LNHDA and CDR2 SQIVND (reference sequence). CDR3 nucleotides: TGTGCCAGTAGGGGACTGACGAACACCGGGGAGCTGTTTTTT. Its translation: CASRGLTNTGELFF. The full variable domain, its missing parts supplied by reference TRBV19 and TRBJ2-2, is DGGITQSPKYLFRKEGQNVTLSCEQNLNHDAMYWYRQDPGQGLRLIYYSQIVNDFQKGDIAEGYSVSREKKESFPLTVTSAQKNPTAFYLCASRGLTNTGELFFGEGSRLTVL.